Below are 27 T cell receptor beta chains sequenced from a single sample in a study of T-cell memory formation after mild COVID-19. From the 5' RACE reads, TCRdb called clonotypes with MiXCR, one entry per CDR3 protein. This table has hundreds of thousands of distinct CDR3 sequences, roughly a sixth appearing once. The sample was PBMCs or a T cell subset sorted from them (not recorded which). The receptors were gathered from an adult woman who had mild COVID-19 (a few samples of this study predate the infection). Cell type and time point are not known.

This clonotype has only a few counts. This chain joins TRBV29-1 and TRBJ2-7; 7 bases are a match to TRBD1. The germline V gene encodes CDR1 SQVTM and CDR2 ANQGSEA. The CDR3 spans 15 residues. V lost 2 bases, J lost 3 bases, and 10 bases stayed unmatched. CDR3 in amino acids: CSVEKAGRGSYEQYF. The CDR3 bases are TGCAGCGTTGAAAAGGCGGGCAGGGGGAGCTACGAGCAGTACTTC.

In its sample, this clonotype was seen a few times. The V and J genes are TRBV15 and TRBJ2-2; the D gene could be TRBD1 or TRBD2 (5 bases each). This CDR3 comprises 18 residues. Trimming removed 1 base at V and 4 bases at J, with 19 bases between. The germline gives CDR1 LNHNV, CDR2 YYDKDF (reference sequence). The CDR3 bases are TGTGCCACCAGCAGAGTGTTTGGGGGAAGAGGGTCCACCGGGGAGCTGTTTTTT. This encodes CATSRVFGGRGSTGELFF.

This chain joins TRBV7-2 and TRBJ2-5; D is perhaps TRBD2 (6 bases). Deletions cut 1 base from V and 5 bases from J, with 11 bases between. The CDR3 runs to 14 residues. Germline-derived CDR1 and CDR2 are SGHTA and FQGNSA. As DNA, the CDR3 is TGTGCCAGCAGCTTAGGCGGGGCGCGGGAGACCCAGTACTTC. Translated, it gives CASSLGGARETQYF.

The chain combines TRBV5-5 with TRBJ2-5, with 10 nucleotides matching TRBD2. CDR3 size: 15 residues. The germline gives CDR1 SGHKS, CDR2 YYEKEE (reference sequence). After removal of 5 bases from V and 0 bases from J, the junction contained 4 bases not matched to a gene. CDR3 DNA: TGTGCCAGCAGAATGGGACTAGCGCACCAAGAGACCCAGTACTTC. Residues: CASRMGLAHQETQYF.

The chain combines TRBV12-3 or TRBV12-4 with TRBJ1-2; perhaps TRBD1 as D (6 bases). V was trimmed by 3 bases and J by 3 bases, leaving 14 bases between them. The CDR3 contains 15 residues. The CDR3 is CASSFGRGVYYGYTF. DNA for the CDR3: TGTGCCAGCAGTTTTGGCAGGGGCGTCTACTATGGCTACACCTTC.

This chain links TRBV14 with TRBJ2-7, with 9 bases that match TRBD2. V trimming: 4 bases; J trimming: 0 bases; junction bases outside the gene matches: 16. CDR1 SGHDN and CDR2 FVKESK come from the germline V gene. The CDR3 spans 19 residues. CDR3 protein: CASSRLSGSGAPSSYEQYF. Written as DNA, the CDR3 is TGTGCCAGCAGCCGCCTTAGCGGGAGCGGGGCCCCAAGCTCCTACGAGCAGTACTTC.

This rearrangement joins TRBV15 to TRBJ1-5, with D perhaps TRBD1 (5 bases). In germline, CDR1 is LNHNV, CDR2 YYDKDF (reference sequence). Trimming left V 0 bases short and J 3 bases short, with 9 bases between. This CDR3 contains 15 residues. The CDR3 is CATSREAGINQPQHF. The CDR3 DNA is TGTGCCACCAGCAGAGAGGCAGGGATCAATCAGCCCCAGCATTTT.

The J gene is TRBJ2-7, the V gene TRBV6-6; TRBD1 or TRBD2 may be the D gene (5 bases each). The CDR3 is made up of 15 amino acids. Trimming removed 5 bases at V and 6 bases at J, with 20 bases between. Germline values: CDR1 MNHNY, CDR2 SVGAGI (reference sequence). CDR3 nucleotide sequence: TGTGCCAGCAGTAGAGACGGGGCGCCGCTCGGCGAGCAGTACTTC. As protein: CASSRDGAPLGEQYF.

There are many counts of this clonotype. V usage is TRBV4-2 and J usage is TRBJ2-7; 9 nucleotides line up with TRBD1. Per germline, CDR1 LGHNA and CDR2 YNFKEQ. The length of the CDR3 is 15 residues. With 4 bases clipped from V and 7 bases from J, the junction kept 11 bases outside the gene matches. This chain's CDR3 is CASSREPQGAGEQYF. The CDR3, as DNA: TGTGCCAGCAGCCGAGAACCACAGGGGGCGGGTGAGCAGTACTTC.

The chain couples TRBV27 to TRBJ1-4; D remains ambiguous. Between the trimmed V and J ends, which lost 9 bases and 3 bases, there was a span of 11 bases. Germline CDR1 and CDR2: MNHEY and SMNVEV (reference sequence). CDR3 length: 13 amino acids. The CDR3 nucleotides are TGTGCCAGACGACTCAGGCCTAATGAAAAACTGTTTTTT. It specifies CARRLRPNEKLFF.

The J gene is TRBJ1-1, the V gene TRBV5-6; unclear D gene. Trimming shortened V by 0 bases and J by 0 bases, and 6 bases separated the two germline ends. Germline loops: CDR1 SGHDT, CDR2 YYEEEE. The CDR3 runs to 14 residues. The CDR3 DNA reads TGTGCCAGCAGCTTGGTCCACATGAACACTGAAGCTTTCTTT. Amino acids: CASSLVHMNTEAFF.

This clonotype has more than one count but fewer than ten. Here the CDR3 reads CASSQEGLMNTEAFF. For the CDR3, the DNA is TGTGCCAGCAGCCAAGAGGGACTCATGAACACTGAAGCTTTCTTT. The rearrangement links TRBV3-1 to TRBJ1-1, with D tentatively TRBD1 (5 bases). This CDR3 comprises 15 residues. V dropped 0 bases and J dropped 0 bases, with 8 bases sitting between them. Per germline, CDR1 LGHDT and CDR2 YNNKEL (reference sequence).

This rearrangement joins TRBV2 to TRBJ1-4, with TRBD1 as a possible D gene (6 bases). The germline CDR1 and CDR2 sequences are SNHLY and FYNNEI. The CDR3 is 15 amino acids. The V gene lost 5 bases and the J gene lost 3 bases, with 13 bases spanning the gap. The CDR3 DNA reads TGTGCCAGCAGTAAACAGGGAGGGGCTAATGAAAAACTGTTTTTT. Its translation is CASSKQGGANEKLFF.

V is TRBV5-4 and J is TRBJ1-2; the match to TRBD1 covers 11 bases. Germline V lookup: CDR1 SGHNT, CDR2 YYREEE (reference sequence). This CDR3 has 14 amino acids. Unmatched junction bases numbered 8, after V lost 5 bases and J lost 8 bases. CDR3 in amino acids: CASRDAGTGGGYTF. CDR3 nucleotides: TGTGCCAGCAGGGATGCCGGGACAGGGGGAGGCTACACCTTC. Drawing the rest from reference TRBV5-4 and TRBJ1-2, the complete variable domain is ETGVTQSPTHLIKTRGQQVTLRCSSQSGHNTVSWYQQALGQGPQFIFQYYREEENGRGNFPPRFSGLQFPNYSSELNVNALELDDSALYLCASRDAGTGGGYTFGSGTRLTVV.

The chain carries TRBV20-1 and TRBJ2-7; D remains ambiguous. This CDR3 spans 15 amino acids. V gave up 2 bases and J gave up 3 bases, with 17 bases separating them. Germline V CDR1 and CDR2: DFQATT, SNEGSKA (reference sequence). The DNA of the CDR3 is TGCAGTGCTAGAAGGGTAGCTACTACCCTCTACGAGCAGTACTTC. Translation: CSARRVATTLYEQYF.

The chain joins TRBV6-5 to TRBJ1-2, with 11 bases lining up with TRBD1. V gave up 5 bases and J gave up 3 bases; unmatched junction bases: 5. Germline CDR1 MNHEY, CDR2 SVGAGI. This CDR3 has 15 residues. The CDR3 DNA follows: TGTGCCAGCAGTATAGGACAGGGGGCATACTATGGCTACACCTTC. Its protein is CASSIGQGAYYGYTF.

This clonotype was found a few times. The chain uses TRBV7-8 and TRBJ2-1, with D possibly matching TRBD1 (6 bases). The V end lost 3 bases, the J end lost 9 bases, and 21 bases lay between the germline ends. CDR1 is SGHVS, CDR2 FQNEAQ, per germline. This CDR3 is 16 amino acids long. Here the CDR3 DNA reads TGTGCCAGCAGCTTCGAAGGGGGTAGATATAGTATTGAGCAGTTCTTC. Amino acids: CASSFEGGRYSIEQFF.

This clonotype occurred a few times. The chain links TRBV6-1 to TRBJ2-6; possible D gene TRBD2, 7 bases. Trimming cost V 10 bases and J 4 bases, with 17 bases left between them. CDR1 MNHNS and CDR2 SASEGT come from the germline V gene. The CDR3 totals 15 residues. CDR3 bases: TGTGCCACTGAGGGGGGGGTCAAAGGGGCCAACGTCCTGACTTTC. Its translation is CATEGGVKGANVLTF.

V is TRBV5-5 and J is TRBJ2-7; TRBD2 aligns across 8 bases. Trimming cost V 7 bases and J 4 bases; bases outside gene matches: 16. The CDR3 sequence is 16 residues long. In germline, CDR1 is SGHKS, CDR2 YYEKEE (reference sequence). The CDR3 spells CASFQDLGGLAYEQYF. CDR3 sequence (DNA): TGTGCCAGCTTCCAGGACCTGGGAGGACTAGCATACGAGCAGTACTTC. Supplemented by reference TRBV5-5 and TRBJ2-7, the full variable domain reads DAGVTQSPTHLIKTRGQQVTLRCSPISGHKSVSWYQQVLGQGPQFIFQYYEKEERGRGNFPDRFSARQFPNYSSELNVNALLLGDSALYLCASFQDLGGLAYEQYFGPGTRLTVT.

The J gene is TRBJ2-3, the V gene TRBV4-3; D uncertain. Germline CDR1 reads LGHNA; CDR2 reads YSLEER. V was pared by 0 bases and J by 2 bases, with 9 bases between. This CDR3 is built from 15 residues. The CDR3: CASSQDHSITDTQYF. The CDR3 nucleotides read TGCGCCAGCAGCCAAGACCATTCTATCACAGATACGCAGTATTTT.

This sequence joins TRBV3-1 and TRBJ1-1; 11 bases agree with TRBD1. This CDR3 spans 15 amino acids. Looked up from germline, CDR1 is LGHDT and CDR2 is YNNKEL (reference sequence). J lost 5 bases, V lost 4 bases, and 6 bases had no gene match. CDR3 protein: CASSPGQGAATEAFF. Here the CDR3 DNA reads TGTGCCAGCAGCCCCGGACAGGGGGCAGCGACTGAAGCTTTCTTT. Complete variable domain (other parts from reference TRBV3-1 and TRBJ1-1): DTAVSQTPKYLVTQMGNDKSIKCEQNLGHDTMYWYKQDSKKFLKIMFSYNNKELIINETVPNRFSPKSPDKAHLNLHINSLELGDSAVYFCASSPGQGAATEAFFGQGTRLTVV.

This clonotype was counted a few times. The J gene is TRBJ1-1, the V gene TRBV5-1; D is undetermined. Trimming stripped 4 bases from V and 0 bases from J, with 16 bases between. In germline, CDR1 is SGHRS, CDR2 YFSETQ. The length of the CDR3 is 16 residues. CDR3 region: CASSLSEGPMNTEAFF. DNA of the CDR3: TGCGCCAGCAGCCTCAGTGAAGGGCCAATGAACACTGAAGCTTTCTTT.

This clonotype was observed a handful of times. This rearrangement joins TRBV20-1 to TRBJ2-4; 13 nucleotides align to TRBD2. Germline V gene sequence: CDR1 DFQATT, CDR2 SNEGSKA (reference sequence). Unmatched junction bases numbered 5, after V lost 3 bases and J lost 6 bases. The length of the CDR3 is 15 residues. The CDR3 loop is CSASGTSGTGNIQYF. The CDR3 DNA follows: TGCAGTGCTAGTGGGACTAGCGGGACGGGAAACATTCAGTACTTC.

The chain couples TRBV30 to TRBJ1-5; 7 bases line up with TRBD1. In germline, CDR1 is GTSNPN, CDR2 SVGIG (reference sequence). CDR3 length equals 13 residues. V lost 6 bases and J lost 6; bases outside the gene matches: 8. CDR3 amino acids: CACSTGRIQPQHF. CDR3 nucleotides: TGTGCCTGTTCGACAGGGAGGATTCAGCCCCAGCATTTT.

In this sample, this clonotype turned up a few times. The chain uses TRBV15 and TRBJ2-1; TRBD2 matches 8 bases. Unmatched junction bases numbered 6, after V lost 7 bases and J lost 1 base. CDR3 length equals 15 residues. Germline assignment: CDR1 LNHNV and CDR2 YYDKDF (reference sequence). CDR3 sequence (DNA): TGTGCCACCACCCGGGAGGGCGCGTCCTACAATGAGCAGTTCTTC. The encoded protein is CATTREGASYNEQFF. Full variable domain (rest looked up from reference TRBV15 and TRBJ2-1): DAMVIQNPRYQVTQFGKPVTLSCSQTLNHNVMYWYQQKSSQAPKLLFHYYDKDFNNEADTPDNFQSRRPNTSFCFLDIRSPGLGDTAMYLCATTREGASYNEQFFGPGTRLTVL.

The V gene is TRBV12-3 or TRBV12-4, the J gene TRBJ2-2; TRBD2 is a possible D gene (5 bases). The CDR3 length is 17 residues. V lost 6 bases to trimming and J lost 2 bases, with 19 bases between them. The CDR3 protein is CASSPAFSGLNTGELFF. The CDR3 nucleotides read TGTGCCAGCAGCCCTGCGTTCAGCGGCCTAAACACCGGGGAGCTGTTTTTT.

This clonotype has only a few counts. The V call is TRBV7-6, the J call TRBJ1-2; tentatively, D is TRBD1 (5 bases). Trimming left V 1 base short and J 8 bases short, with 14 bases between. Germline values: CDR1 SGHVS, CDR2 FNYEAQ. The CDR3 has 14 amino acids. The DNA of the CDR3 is TGTGCCAGCAGCTTAGGAGGGGCCGAGCTCGGCTACACCTTC. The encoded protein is CASSLGGAELGYTF.